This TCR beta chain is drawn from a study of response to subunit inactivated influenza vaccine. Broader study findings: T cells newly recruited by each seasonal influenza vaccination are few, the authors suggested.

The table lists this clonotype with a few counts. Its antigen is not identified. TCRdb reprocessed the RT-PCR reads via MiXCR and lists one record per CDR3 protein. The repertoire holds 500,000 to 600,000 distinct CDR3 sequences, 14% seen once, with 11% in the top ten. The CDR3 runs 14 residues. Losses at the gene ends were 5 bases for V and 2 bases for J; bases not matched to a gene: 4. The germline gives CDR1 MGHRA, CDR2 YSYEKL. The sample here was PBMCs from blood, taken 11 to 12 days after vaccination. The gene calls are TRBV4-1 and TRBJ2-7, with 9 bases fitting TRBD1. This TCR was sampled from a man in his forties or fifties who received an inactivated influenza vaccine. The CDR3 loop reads CASSKWDRAYEQYF. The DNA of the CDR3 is TGCGCCAGCAGCAAGTGGGACAGGGCCTACGAGCAGTACTTC.